The sequence of this T cell receptor beta chain was determined in a study of CD8 T cells in Susac syndrome. Reverse transcription used about 0.45 to 1 ug RNA and random hexamers. TCRdb passed the immunoSEQ multiplex PCR reads through MiXCR, listing each CDR3 protein once. This table has under 200,000 distinct CDR3 sequences, 95% appearing once. Germline assignment: CDR1 SEHNR and CDR2 FQNEAQ (reference sequence). Trimming removed 5 bases from V and 4 bases from J, with 15 bases in between. The CDR3 contains 15 residues. TCR beta sequencing covered blood CD8+ and CD4+ T cells. TEMRA cells were FACS-enriched, unlike CD8+ and CD4+ T cells, which were negatively isolated.

The sequenced sample consisted of CD8+ T cells from PBMCs. This sequence joins TRBV7-9 and TRBJ2-1; D call uncertain. The source of this sequence is a human donor with multiple sclerosis. The CDR3 nucleotides are TGTGCCAGCAGCGGAGACTTCGAAGAATACAATGAGCAGTTCTTC. Residues: CASSGDFEEYNEQFF.